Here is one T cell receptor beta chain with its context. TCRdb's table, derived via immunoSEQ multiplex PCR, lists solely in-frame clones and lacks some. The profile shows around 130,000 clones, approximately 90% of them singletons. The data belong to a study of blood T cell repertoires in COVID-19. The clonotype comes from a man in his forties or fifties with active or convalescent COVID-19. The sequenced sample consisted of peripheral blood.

CDR3 coding DNA: TGTGCCAGCAGCCAGGACAGGGGAAACTATGGCTACACCTTC. Translation gives CASSQDRGNYGYTF. The chain employs TRBV27 and TRBJ1-2; 9 positions match TRBD1. With V trimmed by 6 bases and J by 2 bases, 4 bases remained unmatched. This CDR3 region has 14 residues. Germline-derived CDR1 and CDR2 are MNHEY and SMNVEV (reference sequence).